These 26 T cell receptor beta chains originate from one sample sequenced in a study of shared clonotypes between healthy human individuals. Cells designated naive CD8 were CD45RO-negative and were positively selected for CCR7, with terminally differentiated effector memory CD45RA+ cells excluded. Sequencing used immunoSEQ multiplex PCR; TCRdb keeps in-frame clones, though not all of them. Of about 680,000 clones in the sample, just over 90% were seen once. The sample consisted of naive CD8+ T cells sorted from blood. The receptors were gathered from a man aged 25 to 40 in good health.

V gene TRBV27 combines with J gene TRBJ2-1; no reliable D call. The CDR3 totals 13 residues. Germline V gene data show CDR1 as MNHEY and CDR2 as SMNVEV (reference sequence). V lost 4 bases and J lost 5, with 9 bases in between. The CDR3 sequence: CASSYGSHNEQFF. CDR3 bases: TGTGCCAGCAGTTACGGGTCTCACAATGAGCAGTTCTTC.

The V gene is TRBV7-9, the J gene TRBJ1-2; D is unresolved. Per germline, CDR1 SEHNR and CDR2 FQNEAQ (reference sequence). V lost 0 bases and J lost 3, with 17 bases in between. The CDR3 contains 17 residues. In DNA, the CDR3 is TGTGCCAGCAGCTTAGCGGGGAACACCCAGCGGGACTATGGCTACACCTTC. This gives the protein CASSLAGNTQRDYGYTF. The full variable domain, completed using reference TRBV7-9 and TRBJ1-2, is DTGVSQNPRHKITKRGQNVTFRCDPISEHNRLYWYRQTLGQGPEFLTYFQNEAQLEKSRLLSDRFSAERPKGSFSTLEIQRTEQGDSAMYLCASSLAGNTQRDYGYTFGSGTRLTVV.

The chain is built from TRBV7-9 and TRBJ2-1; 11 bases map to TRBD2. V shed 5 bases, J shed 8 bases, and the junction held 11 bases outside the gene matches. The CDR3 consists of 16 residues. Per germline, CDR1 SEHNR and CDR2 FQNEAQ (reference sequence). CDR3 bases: TGTGCCAGCAGCGCGGTAGCGGGAGGGCCGATCGATGAGCAGTTCTTC. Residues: CASSAVAGGPIDEQFF.

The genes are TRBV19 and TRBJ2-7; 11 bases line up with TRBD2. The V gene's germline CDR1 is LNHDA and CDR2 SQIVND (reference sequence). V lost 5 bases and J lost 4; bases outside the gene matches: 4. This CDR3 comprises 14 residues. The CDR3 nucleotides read TGTGCCAGTAGTCCGGGACTAGCGGAGTACGAGCAGTACTTC. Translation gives CASSPGLAEYEQYF.

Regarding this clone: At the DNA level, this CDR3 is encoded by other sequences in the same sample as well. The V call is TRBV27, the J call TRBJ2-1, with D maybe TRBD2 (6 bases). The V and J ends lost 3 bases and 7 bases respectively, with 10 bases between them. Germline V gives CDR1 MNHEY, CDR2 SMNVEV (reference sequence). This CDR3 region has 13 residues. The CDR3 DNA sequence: TGTGCCAGCAGTTTGGGGAGGTTGAATGAGCAGTTCTTC. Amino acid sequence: CASSLGRLNEQFF.

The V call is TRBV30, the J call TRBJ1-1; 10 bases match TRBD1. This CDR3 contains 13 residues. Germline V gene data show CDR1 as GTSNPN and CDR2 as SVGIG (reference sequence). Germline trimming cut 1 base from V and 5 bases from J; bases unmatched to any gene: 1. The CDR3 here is CAWSADRGTEAFF. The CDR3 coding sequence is TGTGCCTGGAGTGCGGACAGGGGGACTGAAGCTTTCTTT.

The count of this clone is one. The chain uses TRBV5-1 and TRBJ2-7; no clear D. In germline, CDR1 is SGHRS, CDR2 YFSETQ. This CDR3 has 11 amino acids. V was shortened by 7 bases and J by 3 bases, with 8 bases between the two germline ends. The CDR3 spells CASGTGYEQYF. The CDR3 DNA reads TGCGCCAGCGGAACCGGCTACGAGCAGTACTTC.

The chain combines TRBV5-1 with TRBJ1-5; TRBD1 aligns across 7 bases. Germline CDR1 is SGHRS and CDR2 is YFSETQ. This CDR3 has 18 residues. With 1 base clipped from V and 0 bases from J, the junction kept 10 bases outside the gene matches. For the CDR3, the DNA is TGCGCCAGCAGCTTGTTACACAGGGGAAATTATAGCAATCAGCCCCAGCATTTT. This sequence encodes CASSLLHRGNYSNQPQHF.

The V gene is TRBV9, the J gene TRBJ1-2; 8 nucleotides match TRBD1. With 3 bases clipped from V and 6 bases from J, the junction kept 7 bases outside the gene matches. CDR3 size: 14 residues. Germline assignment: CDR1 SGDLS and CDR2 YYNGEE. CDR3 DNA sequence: TGTGCCAGCAGCGATGGACAGGGACTCCATGGCTACACCTTC. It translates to CASSDGQGLHGYTF.

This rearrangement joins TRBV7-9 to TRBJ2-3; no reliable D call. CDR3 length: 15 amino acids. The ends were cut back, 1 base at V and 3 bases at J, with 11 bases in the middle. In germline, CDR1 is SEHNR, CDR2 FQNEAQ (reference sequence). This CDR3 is CASSLDVGRTDTQYF. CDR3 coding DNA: TGTGCCAGCAGCTTAGATGTGGGTCGGACAGATACGCAGTATTTT.

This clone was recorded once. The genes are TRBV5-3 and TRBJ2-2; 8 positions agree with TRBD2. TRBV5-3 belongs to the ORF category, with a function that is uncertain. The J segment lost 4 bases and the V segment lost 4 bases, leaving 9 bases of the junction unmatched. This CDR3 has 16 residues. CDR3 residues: CARSALAGKGTGELFF. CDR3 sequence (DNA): TGTGCCAGAAGCGCCCTAGCGGGCAAGGGCACCGGGGAGCTGTTTTTT.

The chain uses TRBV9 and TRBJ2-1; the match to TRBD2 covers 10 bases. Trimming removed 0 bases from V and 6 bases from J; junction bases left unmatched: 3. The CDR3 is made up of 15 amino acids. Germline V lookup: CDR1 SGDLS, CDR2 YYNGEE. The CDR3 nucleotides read TGTGCCAGCAGCGTAGCTCCTAGCGGGGGCAATGAGCAGTTCTTC. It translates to CASSVAPSGGNEQFF.

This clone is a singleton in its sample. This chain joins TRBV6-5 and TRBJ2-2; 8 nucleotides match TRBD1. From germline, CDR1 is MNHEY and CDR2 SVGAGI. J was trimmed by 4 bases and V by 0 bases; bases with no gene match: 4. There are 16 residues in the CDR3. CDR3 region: CASSYSDRALTGELFF. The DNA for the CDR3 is TGTGCCAGCAGTTACTCGGACAGGGCCCTCACCGGGGAGCTGTTTTTT.

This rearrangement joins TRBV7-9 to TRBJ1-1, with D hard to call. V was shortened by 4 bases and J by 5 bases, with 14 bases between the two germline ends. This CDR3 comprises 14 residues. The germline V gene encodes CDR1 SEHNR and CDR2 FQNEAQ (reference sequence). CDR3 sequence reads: CASSSTTWGTEAFF. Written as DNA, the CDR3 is TGTGCCAGCAGCTCGACGACCTGGGGAACTGAAGCTTTCTTT. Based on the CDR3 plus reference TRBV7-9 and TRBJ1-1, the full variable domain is DTGVSQNPRHKITKRGQNVTFRCDPISEHNRLYWYRQTLGQGPEFLTYFQNEAQLEKSRLLSDRFSAERPKGSFSTLEIQRTEQGDSAMYLCASSSTTWGTEAFFGQGTRLTVV.

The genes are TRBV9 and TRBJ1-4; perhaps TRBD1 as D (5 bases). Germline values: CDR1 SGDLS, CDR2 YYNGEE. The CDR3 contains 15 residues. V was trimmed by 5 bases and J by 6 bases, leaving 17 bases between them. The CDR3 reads CASSEKGVGDEKLFF. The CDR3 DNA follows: TGTGCCAGCAGTGAAAAAGGGGTCGGGGATGAAAAACTGTTTTTT.

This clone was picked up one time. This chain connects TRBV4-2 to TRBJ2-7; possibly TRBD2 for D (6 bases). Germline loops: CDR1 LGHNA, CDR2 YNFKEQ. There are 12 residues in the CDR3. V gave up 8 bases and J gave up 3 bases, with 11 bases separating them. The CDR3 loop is CASGQGGYEQYF. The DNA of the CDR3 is TGTGCCAGCGGGCAGGGAGGCTACGAGCAGTACTTC.

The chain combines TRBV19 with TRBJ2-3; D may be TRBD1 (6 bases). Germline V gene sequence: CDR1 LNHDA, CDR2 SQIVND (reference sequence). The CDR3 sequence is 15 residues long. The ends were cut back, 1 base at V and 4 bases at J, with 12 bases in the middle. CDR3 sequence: CASSIGGGFADTQYF. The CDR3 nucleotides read TGTGCCAGTAGTATAGGAGGGGGATTTGCAGATACGCAGTATTTT.

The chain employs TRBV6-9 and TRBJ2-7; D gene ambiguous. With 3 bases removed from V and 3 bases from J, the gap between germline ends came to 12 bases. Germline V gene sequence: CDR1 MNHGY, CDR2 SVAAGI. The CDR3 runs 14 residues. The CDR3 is CASSYGAPVYEQYF. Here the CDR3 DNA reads TGTGCCAGCAGTTACGGAGCACCCGTCTACGAGCAGTACTTC.

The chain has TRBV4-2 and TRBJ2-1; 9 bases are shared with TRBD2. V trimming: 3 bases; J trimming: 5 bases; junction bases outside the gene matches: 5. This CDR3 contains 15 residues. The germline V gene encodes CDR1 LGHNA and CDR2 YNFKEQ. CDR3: CASSQLSSGDNEQFF. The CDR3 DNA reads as TGTGCCAGCAGCCAGCTTTCTAGCGGGGACAATGAGCAGTTCTTC.

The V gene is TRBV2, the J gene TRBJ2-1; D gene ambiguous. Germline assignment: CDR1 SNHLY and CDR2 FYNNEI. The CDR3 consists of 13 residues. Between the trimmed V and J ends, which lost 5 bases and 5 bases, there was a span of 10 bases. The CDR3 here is CASSSPLDNEQFF. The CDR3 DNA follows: TGTGCCAGCAGTTCTCCCTTGGACAATGAGCAGTTCTTC. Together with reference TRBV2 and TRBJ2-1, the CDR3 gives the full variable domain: EPEVTQTPSHQVTQMGQEVILRCVPISNHLYFYWYRQILGQKVEFLVSFYNNEISEKSEIFDDQFSVERPDGSNFTLKIRSTKLEDSAMYFCASSSPLDNEQFFGPGTRLTVL.

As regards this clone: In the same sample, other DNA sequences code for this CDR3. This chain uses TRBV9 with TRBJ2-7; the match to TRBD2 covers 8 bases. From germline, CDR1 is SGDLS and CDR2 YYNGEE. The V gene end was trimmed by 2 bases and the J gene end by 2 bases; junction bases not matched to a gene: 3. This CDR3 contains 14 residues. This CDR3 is CASSVAGGPYEQYF. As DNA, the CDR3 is TGTGCCAGCAGCGTGGCGGGAGGACCCTACGAGCAGTACTTC.

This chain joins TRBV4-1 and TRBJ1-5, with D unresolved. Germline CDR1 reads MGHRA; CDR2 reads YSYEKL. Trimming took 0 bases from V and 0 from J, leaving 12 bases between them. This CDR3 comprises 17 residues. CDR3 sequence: CASSQDFASYSNQPQHF. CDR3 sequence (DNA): TGCGCCAGCAGCCAAGATTTTGCCAGCTATAGCAATCAGCCCCAGCATTTT.

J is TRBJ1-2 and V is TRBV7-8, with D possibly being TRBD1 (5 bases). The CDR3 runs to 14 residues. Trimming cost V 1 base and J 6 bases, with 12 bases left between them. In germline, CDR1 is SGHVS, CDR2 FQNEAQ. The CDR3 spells CASSLESGGDGYTF. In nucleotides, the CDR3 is TGTGCCAGCAGCTTAGAGTCCGGGGGGGATGGCTACACCTTC.

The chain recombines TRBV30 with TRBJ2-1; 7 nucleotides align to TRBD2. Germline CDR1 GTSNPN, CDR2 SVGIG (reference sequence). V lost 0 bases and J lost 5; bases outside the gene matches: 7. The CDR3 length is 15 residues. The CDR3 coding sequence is TGTGCCTGGAGTGTTCTACTAGCGCCCCACAATGAGCAGTTCTTC. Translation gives CAWSVLLAPHNEQFF.

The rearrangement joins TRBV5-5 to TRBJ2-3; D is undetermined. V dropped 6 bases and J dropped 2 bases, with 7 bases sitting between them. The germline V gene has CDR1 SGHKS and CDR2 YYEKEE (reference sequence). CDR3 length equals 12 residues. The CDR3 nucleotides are TGTGCCAGCAACCAGAACACAGATACGCAGTATTTT. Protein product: CASNQNTDTQYF.

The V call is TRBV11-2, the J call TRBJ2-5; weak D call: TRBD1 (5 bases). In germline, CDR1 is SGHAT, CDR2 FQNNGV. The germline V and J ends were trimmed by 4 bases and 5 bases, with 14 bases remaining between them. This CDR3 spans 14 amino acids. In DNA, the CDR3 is TGTGCCAGCAGCTCTATGACAGCTTGGGAGACCCAGTACTTC. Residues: CASSSMTAWETQYF.